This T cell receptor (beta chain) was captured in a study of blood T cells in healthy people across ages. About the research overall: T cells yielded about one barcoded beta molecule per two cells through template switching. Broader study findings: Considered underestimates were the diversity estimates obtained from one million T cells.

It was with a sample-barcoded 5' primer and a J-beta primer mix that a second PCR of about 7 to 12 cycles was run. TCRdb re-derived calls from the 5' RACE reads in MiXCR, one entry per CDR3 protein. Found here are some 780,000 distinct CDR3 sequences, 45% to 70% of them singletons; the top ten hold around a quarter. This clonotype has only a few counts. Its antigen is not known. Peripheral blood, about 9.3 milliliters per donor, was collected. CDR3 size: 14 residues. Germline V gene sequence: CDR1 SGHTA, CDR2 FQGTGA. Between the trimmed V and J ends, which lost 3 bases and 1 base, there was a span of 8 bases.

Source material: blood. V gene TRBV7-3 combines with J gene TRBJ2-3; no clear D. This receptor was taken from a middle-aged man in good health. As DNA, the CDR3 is TGTGCCAGCAGCTTGAACCAACGCACAGATACGCAGTATTTT. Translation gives CASSLNQRTDTQYF.